These T cell receptor beta chains were read from a single sample in a study of blood T cells in healthy people across ages. TCRdb redid the calling of the 5' RACE reads with MiXCR, one entry per CDR3 protein. The sample contains 1.5 million to 2 million distinct CDR3 sequences, around half of which appear only once. Sequenced: blood. All receptors derive from a woman between 40 and 50 years old in good health. The CDR3 runs from the conserved cysteine through the conserved F or W. D genes are given only for firm matches. The size of a clone is reported for some rows only, either as once, few or many, or as a class for expanded clones.

clone_size j_call cdr3_length v_call d_call cdr3_aa cdr3_nt
- TRBJ2-1 14 TRBV12-3/TRBV12-4 TRBD2 CASSPRTSGGEQFF TGTGCCAGCAGTCCCAGGACTAGCGGGGGTGAGCAGTTCTTC
few TRBJ1-5 14 TRBV7-2 TRBD1 CASSSRTGEQPQHF TGTGCCAGCAGCTCCCGGACAGGGGAACAGCCCCAGCATTTT
few TRBJ2-3 14 TRBV14 - CASRKGQLTDTQYF TGTGCCAGCAGAAAAGGACAGCTCACAGATACGCAGTATTTT
- TRBJ2-5 15 TRBV20-1 TRBD1 CSARATRQGVETQYF TGCAGTGCTAGAGCAACAAGACAGGGTGTGGAGACCCAGTACTTC
few TRBJ2-1 15 TRBV28 TRBD1 CASSADRAVYNEQFF TGTGCCAGCAGCGCTGACAGGGCGGTCTACAATGAGCAGTTCTTC
few TRBJ2-3 15 TRBV7-7 - CASSRDGGSGDTQYF TGTGCTAGCAGCCGTGACGGGGGAAGCGGCGATACGCAGTATTTT
- TRBJ2-1 15 TRBV20-1 TRBD2 CSAIPPGGQNNEQFF TGCAGTGCTATTCCTCCGGGGGGGCAAAACAATGAGCAGTTCTTC
- TRBJ1-2 14 TRBV24-1 - CATSDSTINYGYTF TGTGCCACCAGTGATTCGACGATCAACTATGGCTACACCTTC
- TRBJ1-2 15 TRBV6-2/TRBV6-3 TRBD1 CASSRTGETNYGYTF TGTGCCAGCAGTCGGACAGGGGAAACGAACTATGGCTACACCTTC
few TRBJ2-5 15 TRBV27 TRBD1 CASSFGTGGQETQYF TGTGCCAGCAGTTTTGGGACAGGGGGCCAAGAGACCCAGTACTTC
- TRBJ2-1 14 TRBV14 TRBD2 CASSQDFSSGEQFF TGTGCCAGCAGCCAAGATTTTTCTAGCGGGGAGCAGTTCTTC
- TRBJ2-1 14 TRBV27 TRBD1 CASSLSRGPVEQFF TGTGCCAGCAGTTTATCCAGGGGGCCGGTTGAGCAGTTCTTC
once TRBJ2-7 14 TRBV20-1 TRBD2 CSARGRGLYYEQYF TGCAGTGCTAGAGGGCGGGGGTTATACTACGAGCAGTACTTC
- TRBJ1-1 17 TRBV6-2/TRBV6-3 - CASSYSPGRLVDTEAFF TGTGCCAGCAGTTATAGCCCGGGGCGACTCGTTGACACTGAAGCTTTCTTT
few TRBJ2-3 11 TRBV6-2/TRBV6-3 - CASRYVDTQYF TGTGCCAGCAGATACGTGGATACGCAGTATTTT
- TRBJ1-5 15 TRBV9 - CASSASGSSNQPQHF TGTGCCAGCAGCGCATCAGGCAGTAGCAATCAGCCCCAGCATTTT
few TRBJ2-7 15 TRBV21-1 - CASSGSGVPPHEQYF TGTGCCAGCAGCGGGAGCGGAGTCCCTCCCCACGAGCAGTACTTC
few TRBJ2-7 18 TRBV6-2/TRBV6-3 TRBD1 CASSYNPGTGNIVYEQYF TGTGCCAGCAGTTATAACCCCGGGACAGGGAATATTGTCTACGAGCAGTACTTC
- TRBJ2-7 13 TRBV10-3 - CAISAGRSIEQYF TGTGCCATCAGTGCCGGGCGCAGCATCGAGCAGTACTTC
- TRBJ1-2 15 TRBV6-6 - CASSYSDAGPFGYTF TGTGCCAGCAGTTACTCTGACGCAGGGCCCTTTGGCTACACCTTC
few TRBJ2-5 15 TRBV11-2 TRBD2 CASSTTRGEQETQYF TGTGCCAGCAGCACTACCCGGGGGGAGCAAGAGACCCAGTACTTC
few TRBJ2-5 13 TRBV7-3 - CASSPGPKETQYF TGTGCCAGCAGTCCGGGGCCCAAAGAGACCCAGTACTTC
- TRBJ2-7 14 TRBV6-5 - CASTQVVPPYEQYF TGTGCCAGCACCCAAGTAGTCCCTCCCTACGAGCAGTACTTC
- TRBJ1-1 14 TRBV20-1 - CSARSRTMNAEAFF TGCAGTGCTAGAAGCCGGACCATGAACGCTGAAGCTTTCTTT
few TRBJ2-5 14 TRBV4-2 - CASSQETSQETQYF TGTGCCAGCAGCCAAGAGACGAGCCAAGAGACCCAGTACTTC
once TRBJ2-1 17 TRBV9 TRBD2 CASSVVSGGLSYNEQFF TGTGCCAGCAGCGTAGTCAGCGGGGGGTTATCTTACAATGAGCAGTTCTTC
- TRBJ2-1 15 TRBV7-2 TRBD2 CASIREAGGQREQFF TGTGCCAGCATCCGAGAAGCGGGGGGGCAGCGTGAGCAGTTCTTC
- TRBJ2-1 13 TRBV11-1 - CASSRTKYNEQFF TGTGCCAGCAGCCGGACAAAATACAATGAGCAGTTCTTC
- TRBJ2-3 14 TRBV10-3 TRBD1 CAISIQGDTDTQYF TGTGCCATCAGTATTCAGGGGGACACAGATACGCAGTATTTT
- TRBJ2-7 15 TRBV6-6 TRBD1 CASSYSRQGIWEQYF TGTGCCAGCAGTTACTCTCGACAGGGAATTTGGGAGCAGTACTTC
once TRBJ1-2 15 TRBV5-5 TRBD1 CVSSAGTGINYGYTF TGTGTCAGCTCAGCAGGGACAGGGATAAACTATGGCTACACCTTC
once TRBJ2-3 15 TRBV3-1 - CASSQQGTYTDTQYF TGTGCCAGCAGCCAGCAAGGGACCTACACAGATACGCAGTATTTT
- TRBJ2-3 16 TRBV29-1 TRBD1 CSVAQRDRGVTDTQYF TGCAGCGTTGCCCAAAGAGACAGGGGAGTCACAGATACGCAGTATTTT
few TRBJ2-7 15 TRBV4-1 - CASSLYSGNSYEQYF TGCGCCAGCAGCCTGTATAGCGGAAACTCCTACGAGCAGTACTTC
- TRBJ2-4 12 TRBV11-2 TRBD1 CASNPQGQEQYF TGTGCCAGCAACCCACAGGGGCAGGAGCAGTACTTC
few TRBJ2-7 15 TRBV20-1 - CSANQPAGSPYEQYF TGCAGTGCTAACCAACCCGCGGGGAGTCCCTACGAGCAGTACTTC
- TRBJ1-2 13 TRBV13 - CASSVTDHYGYTF TGTGCCAGCAGCGTAACAGATCACTATGGCTACACCTTC
- TRBJ2-7 15 TRBV4-2 - CASSQEWDSSYEQYF TGTGCCAGCAGCCAAGAATGGGATTCCTCCTACGAGCAGTACTTC
few TRBJ2-6 16 TRBV5-1 - CASSLSSRTGANVLTF TGCGCCAGCAGCTTATCCTCTCGGACTGGGGCCAACGTCCTGACTTTC
- TRBJ2-4 13 TRBV7-3 TRBD1 CASSRQGGDIQYF TGTGCCAGCAGCCGACAGGGTGGGGACATTCAGTACTTC
- TRBJ2-5 9 TRBV29-1 - CSVHRSVYF TGCAGCGTTCACAGGTCGGTGTACTTC
- TRBJ2-5 14 TRBV20-1 - CSVREGALWETQYF TGCAGTGTTAGAGAAGGGGCCCTTTGGGAGACCCAGTACTTC
- TRBJ2-1 16 TRBV28 TRBD2 CASRPLAGESYNEQFF TGTGCCAGCAGACCTCTAGCGGGGGAGTCCTACAATGAGCAGTTCTTC
few TRBJ1-6 17 TRBV27 - CASSFLGPASYNSPLHF TGTGCCAGCAGTTTCCTCGGACCCGCCTCCTATAATTCACCCCTCCACTTT
few TRBJ1-2 16 TRBV7-2 - CASSLGSQSSNYGYTF TGTGCCAGCAGCTTGGGCTCACAGAGCTCTAACTATGGCTACACCTTC
once TRBJ2-1 17 TRBV20-1 TRBD1 CSARDTGRDRVIGEQFF TGCAGTGCTAGAGACACGGGACGGGACAGGGTGATTGGTGAGCAGTTCTTC
- TRBJ1-1 11 TRBV5-1 - CASVWGTEAFF TGCGCCAGCGTCTGGGGGACTGAAGCTTTCTTT
- TRBJ1-2 18 TRBV4-1 TRBD1 CASSPLITGQGGFYGYTF TGCGCCAGCAGCCCACTTATAACGGGACAGGGTGGATTTTATGGCTACACCTTC
few TRBJ1-2 13 TRBV9 - CASSANGLRGYTF TGTGCCAGCAGCGCAAACGGATTGCGGGGCTACACCTTC
once TRBJ1-6 14 TRBV20-1 - CSAPEGLSNSPLHF TGCAGTGCCCCCGAGGGGCTTAGCAATTCACCCCTCCACTTT
- TRBJ2-7 17 TRBV6-2/TRBV6-3 TRBD2 CASSFLPWDYQSYEQYF TGTGCCAGCAGTTTCCTCCCTTGGGACTACCAGTCCTACGAGCAGTACTTC
- TRBJ1-5 13 TRBV6-1 - CASTSRVGQPQHF TGTGCCAGCACAAGCAGGGTTGGCCAGCCCCAGCATTTT
few TRBJ1-6 15 TRBV20-1 - CSAPGLQGINSPLHF TGCAGTGCCCCGGGACTACAGGGAATCAATTCACCCCTCCACTTT
- TRBJ2-7 15 TRBV28 - CASNSGQTISYEQYF TGTGCCAGCAACAGCGGACAGACGATCTCCTACGAGCAGTACTTC